These T cell receptor beta chains were read from a single sample in a study of shared clonotypes between healthy human individuals. Using immunoSEQ multiplex PCR, the repertoire was profiled, and TCRdb retains in-frame clones only, with some absent. This sample has hundreds of thousands of clones, with about 74% found just once. Sequenced input: memory CD4+ T cells sorted from blood. Receptors were obtained from a woman under 40 in good health. The CDR3 runs from the conserved cysteine through the conserved F or W. A D gene is named only where the DNA matches it firmly. The listing skips clone size in some rows; elsewhere it reads once, few, many or a size class.

clone_size | d_call | j_call | v_call | cdr3_nt | cdr3_aa
many | TRBD2 | TRBJ2-1 | TRBV5-4 | TGTGCCAGCAGCCCCGGTGGCAGCGGGAGGGCCGATGAGCAGTTCTTC | CASSPGGSGRADEQFF
- | - | TRBJ2-2 | TRBV29-1 | TGCAGCCCCGGGGGGAGGGAACAGGGCGGTGACACCGGGGAGCTGTTTTTT | CSPGGREQGGDTGELFF
- | - | TRBJ2-7 | TRBV7-8 | TGTGCCAGCAGCTTGGGTATGTGGGAGCAGTACTTC | CASSLGMWEQYF
many | TRBD1 | TRBJ2-7 | TRBV28 | TGTGCCAGCAGTTTATCCACAGGGGGCGCGTACGAGCAGTACTTC | CASSLSTGGAYEQYF
once | - | TRBJ1-2 | TRBV6-5 | TGTGCCAGCAGAAGCAGGCAGGGTACCTATGGCTACACCTTC | CASRSRQGTYGYTF
- | - | TRBJ1-5 | TRBV7-9 | TGTGCCAGCAGCTTGTCGGGGGCGGCCGAACAGCCCCAGCATTTT | CASSLSGAAEQPQHF
- | TRBD1 | TRBJ2-7 | TRBV28 | TGTGCCAGCAGTACGGGACAGGGGGCTAGCTACGAGCAGTACTTC | CASSTGQGASYEQYF
- | - | TRBJ2-1 | TRBV11-1 | TGTGCCAGCAGCTTAGGGGATCGAATCAATGAGCAGTTCTTC | CASSLGDRINEQFF
- | - | TRBJ2-7 | TRBV10-1 | TGCGCCAGCACCCGAGGGGGTAGCGGAACCTACGAGCAGTACTTC | CASTRGGSGTYEQYF
many | - | TRBJ1-1 | TRBV5-1 | TGCGCCAGCAGCGACCAAGGTTTGTACACTGAAGCTTTCTTT | CASSDQGLYTEAFF
many | - | TRBJ1-1 | TRBV14 | TGTGCCAGCAGCCAAGATCAGAACACTGAAGCTTTCTTT | CASSQDQNTEAFF
- | - | TRBJ1-1 | TRBV15 | TGTGCCACCAGCAGAGATCCAAAGGGATCATCTGAAGCTTTCTTT | CATSRDPKGSSEAFF
- | - | TRBJ2-7 | TRBV19 | TGTGCCAGTAGTATATGGCATGAAGACTACGAGCAGTACTTC | CASSIWHEDYEQYF
- | TRBD2 | TRBJ2-1 | TRBV11-2 | TGTGCCAGCAGCTCTACTAGCGGGGGCTACAATGAGCAGTTCTTC | CASSSTSGGYNEQFF
few | - | TRBJ1-2 | TRBV19 | TGTGCCAGTAGTGCGACGGGACTTTATGGCTACACCTTC | CASSATGLYGYTF
- | TRBD2 | TRBJ2-3 | TRBV28 | TGTGCCAGCAGTTCCCGGGGTAGCGGGAGTGATACGCAGTATTTT | CASSSRGSGSDTQYF
- | TRBD1 | TRBJ2-7 | TRBV11-1 | TGTGCCAGCAGCTCGGACAGGGTCGAGCAGTACTTC | CASSSDRVEQYF
- | - | TRBJ2-3 | TRBV5-4 | TGTGCCAGCAGCTTGGAAGGGGATACGCAGTATTTT | CASSLEGDTQYF
once | TRBD1 | TRBJ1-4 | TRBV5-1 | TGCGCCAGCAGCTTGGCGGGACAGGGGGCTGAAAAACTGTTTTTT | CASSLAGQGAEKLFF
- | - | TRBJ2-5 | TRBV4-1 | TGCGCCAGCAGATCTCCCGGACGGCAAGAGACCCAGTACTTC | CASRSPGRQETQYF
- | - | TRBJ2-3 | TRBV19 | TGTGCCAGTAGTATAGATGTGCAGGGTGCGCAGTATTTT | CASSIDVQGAQYF
- | TRBD1 | TRBJ2-5 | TRBV6-5 | TGTGCCAGCGGACAGGGTCAAGAGACCCAGTACTTC | CASGQGQETQYF
- | TRBD1 | TRBJ2-7 | TRBV5-8 | TGTGCCAGCAGCTTGGACCCGGACAGGGCGGGAACCTACGAGCAGTACTTC | CASSLDPDRAGTYEQYF
- | - | TRBJ2-3 | TRBV19 | TGTGCCAGTAGTCCTACATCGGCAGATACGCAGTATTTT | CASSPTSADTQYF
few | TRBD1 | TRBJ1-2 | TRBV5-6 | TGTGCCAGCAGCTTACCGGGACAGCATAACTATGGCTACACCTTC | CASSLPGQHNYGYTF
- | - | TRBJ1-1 | TRBV2 | TGTGCCAGCAGAAGAACCACAGGAGGGACTGAAGCTTTCTTT | CASRRTTGGTEAFF
once | - | TRBJ1-4 | TRBV19 | TGTGCCAGTAGTATTACCGGTTTTAATGAAAAACTGTTTTTT | CASSITGFNEKLFF
- | - | TRBJ2-5 | TRBV5-1 | TGCGCCAGCAGCTTGTCACACAGTGGCATCCAAGAGACCCAGTACTTC | CASSLSHSGIQETQYF
once | TRBD1 | TRBJ2-3 | TRBV5-1 | TGCGCCAGCAGCTTAACATCTGACAGGGTTACAGATACGCAGTATTTT | CASSLTSDRVTDTQYF
- | - | TRBJ1-2 | TRBV6-5 | TGTGCCAGCAGAGCCCGAGGGGCCTATAACTATGGCTACACCTTC | CASRARGAYNYGYTF
few | - | TRBJ1-5 | TRBV4-1 | TGCGCCAGCAGCCCGACAGCGAGTCCTCCCCAGCATTTT | CASSPTASPPQHF
- | - | TRBJ2-1 | TRBV21-1 | TGTGCCAGCAGCAAAGCGCTTTCCTCGGAAAGGGACCGGGGGCACAATGAGCAGTTCTTC | CASSKALSSERDRGHNEQFF
- | - | TRBJ1-5 | TRBV6-6 | TGTGCCAGCAGTCCTCCAGGGTTGAATCAGCCCCAGCATTTT | CASSPPGLNQPQHF
- | - | TRBJ2-3 | TRBV27 | TGTGCCAGTCGAGAGACACGAACCACAGATACGCAGTATTTT | CASRETRTTDTQYF
- | - | TRBJ2-5 | TRBV25-1 | TGTGCCAGCAGTGATACGGGCTCGGGAGAGACCCAGTACTTC | CASSDTGSGETQYF
few | - | TRBJ1-2 | TRBV28 | TGTGCCAGCAGTCCTCCCGGGGCAATCAATTATGGCTACACCTTC | CASSPPGAINYGYTF
few | TRBD1 | TRBJ2-1 | TRBV5-1 | TGCGCCAGCAGCGTGGACAGGGTTTCATACAATGAGCAGTTCTTC | CASSVDRVSYNEQFF